The clone carrying this TCR beta chain was picked up a small number of times. The germline V and J ends were trimmed by 0 bases and 1 base, with 9 bases remaining between them. The CDR3 sequence is 15 residues long. The V gene's germline CDR1 is MNHEY and CDR2 SMNVEV (reference sequence). Every sequencing run produced over 170 million TCR-beta sequences, and the sequences from any one run covered 15-18 subjects. MiXCR, applied by TCRdb to the 5' RACE reads, yields one record per CDR3 protein. This table holds roughly 89,000 distinct CDR3 sequences, just over 2.5% found once. The sample is drawn from a study of neurological immune-mediated disorders.

This TCR derives from a woman between 25 and 40 years old with multiple sclerosis. V and J are TRBV27 and TRBJ1-1; D may be TRBD1 (5 bases). Sequenced: PBMCs. CDR3 bases: TGTGCCAGCAGTTTATCTACAGGCACGAACACTGAAGCTTTCTTT. Its translation is CASSLSTGTNTEAFF.